Listed below are T cell receptor beta chains from one sample, sequenced in a study of CD8+ T cells in alopecia areata. The method was immunoSEQ multiplex PCR; TCRdb's version includes in-frame clones alone and lacks a portion of them. The sample records about 37,000 clones, roughly 53% being singletons. Sequenced material: CD4+ Tregs sorted from blood. The receptor source for this set is a human donor with alopecia areata. CDR3s include the opening cysteine and the closing phenylalanine or tryptophan. The order of the fields is CDR3 DNA, CDR3 protein, D gene, J gene, V gene, clone size. A D gene is named only where the DNA matches it firmly. Size tells how often a clone was seen (once, few, many) or the class of an expanded clone, and some rows leave it out.

TGCGCCAGCAGCCAAGATATAACAGCGAATCAGCCCCAGCATTTT	CASSQDITANQPQHF	-	TRBJ1-5	TRBV4-3	once
TGCAGCGTAGGTCTGGAGGGAGGCTCACCCCTCCACTTT	CSVGLEGGSPLHF	-	TRBJ1-6	TRBV29-1	-
TGTGCCAGCAGCTTGAGGGCCGAGAACACTGAAGCTTTCTTT	CASSLRAENTEAFF	-	TRBJ1-1	TRBV7-2	-
TGTGCCAGCAGCTTGACGGCCTATGAGCAGTTCTTC	CASSLTAYEQFF	-	TRBJ2-1	TRBV5-4	once
TGTGCCAGCAGTTATGGCATAGCCACAATTCGCACTGAAGCTTTCTTT	CASSYGIATIRTEAFF	-	TRBJ1-1	TRBV21-1	-
TGTGCCAGCACCCCGGGACTCCTGAACTTCAATGAGCAGTTCTTC	CASTPGLLNFNEQFF	-	TRBJ2-1	TRBV28	few
TGTGCCAGCAGCTTAAAAGGCAGAGCATCCACAGATACGCAGTATTTT	CASSLKGRASTDTQYF	-	TRBJ2-3	TRBV7-3	few
TGTGCCACTAACAGGGACGCGAATGATTCACCCCTCCACTTT	CATNRDANDSPLHF	-	TRBJ1-6	TRBV10-3	-
TGTGCCAGCGACCAGGGGGCCACGGGAGGGGAGACCCAGTACTTC	CASDQGATGGETQYF	-	TRBJ2-5	TRBV7-9	-
TGTGCCAGCAGCCGGACTAGCGGGGGCTACGAGCAGTACTTC	CASSRTSGGYEQYF	TRBD2	TRBJ2-7	TRBV7-2	medium-sized
TGTGCCAGCAGCTTACTCCCTGGACTCTACGAGCAGTACTTC	CASSLLPGLYEQYF	-	TRBJ2-7	TRBV7-6	-
TGTGCCAGCAGCTTAGACGTAGCGGGGGGGAAAGAGACCCAGTACTTC	CASSLDVAGGKETQYF	TRBD2	TRBJ2-5	TRBV7-9	once
TGTGCCAAAGTGGGGCATAGCCGAAGGACCGGGGAGCTGTTTTTT	CAKVGHSRRTGELFF	-	TRBJ2-2	TRBV19	-
TGTGCCAGCCGACAGGACCCTAATGAAAAACTGTTTTTT	CASRQDPNEKLFF	-	TRBJ1-4	TRBV6-6	-
TGTGCCAGCAGCGGACAGGGGCCGAACACTGAAGCTTTCTTT	CASSGQGPNTEAFF	TRBD1	TRBJ1-1	TRBV5-8	-
TGTGCCAGCAGCTTAAGGGTTACTGAAGCTTTCTTT	CASSLRVTEAFF	-	TRBJ1-1	TRBV7-9	-
TGCAGCGTTGGGTCAGGTCTCTCTGGAAACACCATATATTTT	CSVGSGLSGNTIYF	-	TRBJ1-3	TRBV29-1	-
TGCGCCAGCAGTCAATCGTCAGCAGGGGGAACAAGTGAAGCTTTCTTT	CASSQSSAGGTSEAFF	TRBD1	TRBJ1-1	TRBV23-1	-
TGTGCCAGCAGCTTGGGGCCCGCCTACTATGGCTACACCTTC	CASSLGPAYYGYTF	-	TRBJ1-2	TRBV5-8	few
TGCAGCGTTGGGGAGGGTTCCCTAGACGTCTACGAGCAGTACTTC	CSVGEGSLDVYEQYF	TRBD2	TRBJ2-7	TRBV29-1	-
TGTGCCAGCAGTTTAGTCACTCCACTGAGGGTTTTCTTT	CASSLVTPLRVFF	-	TRBJ1-1	TRBV28	-
TGTGCCAGCAGACGGACAGGGGGAGCCAAAAACATTCAGTACTTC	CASRRTGGAKNIQYF	TRBD1	TRBJ2-4	TRBV6-5	-
TGTGCCAGCAAAGGGGGCTGGAATCAGCCCCAGCATTTT	CASKGGWNQPQHF	TRBD1	TRBJ1-5	TRBV2	-
TGTGCCAGCAGCTTATTCGGTCAGGCGGAGCAGTTCTTC	CASSLFGQAEQFF	-	TRBJ2-1	TRBV7-9	few